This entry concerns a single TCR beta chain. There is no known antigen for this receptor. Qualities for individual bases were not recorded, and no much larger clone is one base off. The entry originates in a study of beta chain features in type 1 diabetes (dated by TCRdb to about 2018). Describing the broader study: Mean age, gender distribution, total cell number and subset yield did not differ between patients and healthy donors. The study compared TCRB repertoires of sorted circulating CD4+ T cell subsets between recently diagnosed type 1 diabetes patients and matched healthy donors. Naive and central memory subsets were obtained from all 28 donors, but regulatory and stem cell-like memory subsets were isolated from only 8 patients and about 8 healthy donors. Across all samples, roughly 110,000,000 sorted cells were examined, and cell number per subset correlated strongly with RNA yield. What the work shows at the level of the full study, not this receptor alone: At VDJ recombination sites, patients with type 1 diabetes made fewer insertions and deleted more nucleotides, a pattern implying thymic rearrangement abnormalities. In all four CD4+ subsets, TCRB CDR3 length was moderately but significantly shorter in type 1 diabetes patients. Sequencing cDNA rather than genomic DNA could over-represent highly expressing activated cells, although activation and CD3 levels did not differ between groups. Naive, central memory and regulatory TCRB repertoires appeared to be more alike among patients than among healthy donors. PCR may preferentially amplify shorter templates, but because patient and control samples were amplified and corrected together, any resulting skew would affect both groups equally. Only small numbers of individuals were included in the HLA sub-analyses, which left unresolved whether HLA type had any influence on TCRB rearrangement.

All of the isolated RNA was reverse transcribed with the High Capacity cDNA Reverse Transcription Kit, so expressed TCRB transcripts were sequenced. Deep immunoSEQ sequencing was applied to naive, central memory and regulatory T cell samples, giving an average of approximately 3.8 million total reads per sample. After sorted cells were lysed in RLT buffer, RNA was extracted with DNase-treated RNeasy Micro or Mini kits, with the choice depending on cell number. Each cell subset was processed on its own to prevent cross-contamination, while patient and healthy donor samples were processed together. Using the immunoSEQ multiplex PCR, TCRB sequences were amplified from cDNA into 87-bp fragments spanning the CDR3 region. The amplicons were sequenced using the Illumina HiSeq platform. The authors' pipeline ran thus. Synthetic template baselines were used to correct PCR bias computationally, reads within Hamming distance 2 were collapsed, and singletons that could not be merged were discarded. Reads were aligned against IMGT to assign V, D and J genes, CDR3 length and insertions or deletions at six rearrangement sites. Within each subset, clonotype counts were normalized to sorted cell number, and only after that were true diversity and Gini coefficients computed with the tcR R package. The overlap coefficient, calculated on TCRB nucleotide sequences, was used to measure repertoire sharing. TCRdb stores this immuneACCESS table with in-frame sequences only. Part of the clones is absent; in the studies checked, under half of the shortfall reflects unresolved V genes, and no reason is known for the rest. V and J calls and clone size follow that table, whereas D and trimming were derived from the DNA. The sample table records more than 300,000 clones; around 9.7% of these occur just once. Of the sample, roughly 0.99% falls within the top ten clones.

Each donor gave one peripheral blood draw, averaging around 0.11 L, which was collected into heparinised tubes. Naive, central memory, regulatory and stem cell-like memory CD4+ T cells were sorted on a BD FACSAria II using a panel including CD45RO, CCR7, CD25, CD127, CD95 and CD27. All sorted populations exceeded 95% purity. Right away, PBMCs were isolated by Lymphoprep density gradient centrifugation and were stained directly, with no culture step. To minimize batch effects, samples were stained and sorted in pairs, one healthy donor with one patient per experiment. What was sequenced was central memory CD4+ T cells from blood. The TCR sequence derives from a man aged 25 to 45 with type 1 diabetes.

The CDR3 region reads CASSQDQGVGANVLTF. DNA sequence: TGCGCCAGCAGCCAAGATCAAGGGGTCGGGGCCAACGTCCTGACTTTC. This chain joins TRBV4-3 to TRBJ2-6; perhaps TRBD1 is the D gene, with 5 bases matching. V and J are truncated by 0 bases and 4 bases respectively, leaving an intervening sequence of 10 bases. CDR1 and CDR2 (LGHNA, YSLEER) derive from the germline V gene. Measured from the cysteine to the phenylalanine, the CDR3 is 16 residues long. Here the CDR3 DNA is all that survives: 48 bases in frame from base 1.